This TCR beta chain is drawn from a study of CD8+CD57+ T cells in acquired aplastic anemia. Study details: The sorted CD4+ and CD8+ cells yielded an average approximately 3.2 ug of DNA. Some 9.9 million reads were obtained on average for healthy donor CD4+ cells. Study outcomes and limitations: Patients and controls turned out to have 25 to 30 CD8+ CDR3 sequences in common.

This clonotype showed up many times. The antigen is undetermined. The study profiled TCR beta VDJ and CDR3 using genomic DNA as template. TCRdb analysed the reads with MiXCR anew, one entry per CDR3 protein. Among fewer than 150,000 distinct CDR3 sequences listed, 48% were seen once. The junction had 18 bases not matched to a gene; V was cut back by 6 bases and J by 4 bases. The CDR3 consists of 18 residues. The germline V gene encodes CDR1 LGHNT and CDR2 FRNRAP. This rearrangement joins TRBV12-5 to TRBJ2-3; the match to TRBD2 covers 8 bases. The sequence came from a human donor in good health, serving as a control. Sequencing was performed on sorted CD4+, CD8+, or CD8+CD57+ T cells (not recorded which) from PBMCs. The CDR3 region has the DNA TGTGCTAGTGGCTCTAAGTCGGGGGGGGCCATAGCCCCAGATACGCAGTATTTT. It encodes CASGSKSGGAIAPDTQYF. Full variable domain (outside the CDR3, taken from reference TRBV12-5 and TRBJ2-3): DARVTQTPRHKVTEMGQEVTMRCQPILGHNTVFWYRQTMMQGLELLAYFRNRAPLDDSGMPKDRFSAEMPDATLATLKIQPSEPRDSAVYFCASGSKSGGAIAPDTQYFGPGTRLTVL.